These 12 T cell receptor beta chains share one sample of origin, sequenced in a study of cytomegalovirus exposure and HLA in healthy donors. PCR amplification relied on 60 Vbeta primers (plus 13 Jbeta primers). Some clones are missing from TCRdb's copy, which holds only in-frame ones; the method was immunoSEQ multiplex PCR. Altogether 95,000 to 100,000 clones are present, roughly four fifths being singletons, with the ten largest covering 8% to 9%. The sample comprised PBMCs. These receptors were collected from a human donor in good health.

J is TRBJ1-3 and V is TRBV5-8; D is unclear. Germline assignment: CDR1 SGHTS and CDR2 YDEGEE. With 4 bases removed from V and 4 bases from J, the gap between germline ends came to 15 bases. The CDR3 runs to 15 residues. CDR3 DNA sequence: TGTGCCAGCAGCCCTGCCGGTACTCGAGGAAACACCATATATTTT. Translation gives CASSPAGTRGNTIYF.

This clone is judged medium-sized (0.01 to 0.1%). The V and J genes are TRBV7-9 and TRBJ2-7; 7 bases line up with TRBD1. The V gene's germline CDR1 is SEHNR and CDR2 FQNEAQ (reference sequence). This CDR3 spans 12 amino acids. V lost 4 bases and J lost 6; bases outside the gene matches: 3. CDR3 nucleotide sequence: TGTGCCAGCAGCTGGACAGGTACCGAGCAGTACTTC. Its translation: CASSWTGTEQYF.

The V gene is TRBV27, the J gene TRBJ2-7, with D possibly TRBD2 on 5 matching bases. V was clipped by 5 bases and J by 6 bases, with 17 bases between them. Germline loops: CDR1 MNHEY, CDR2 SMNVEV (reference sequence). The CDR3 length is 14 residues. The CDR3 protein is CASSPILLGAEQYF. The DNA for the CDR3 is TGTGCCAGCAGTCCAATCTTACTAGGAGCCGAGCAGTACTTC.

V is TRBV13 and J is TRBJ2-5, with 9 bases matching TRBD2. The V gene end was trimmed by 4 bases and the J gene end by 1 base; junction bases not matched to a gene: 7. This CDR3 has 16 residues. Germline-derived CDR1 and CDR2 are PRHDT and FYEKMQ (reference sequence). For the CDR3, the DNA is TGTGCCAGCAGCTCCCAACTAGCGGGTAGCCAAGAGACCCAGTACTTC. Translated, it gives CASSSQLAGSQETQYF.

This chain uses TRBV5-6 with TRBJ1-6, with a weak D call TRBD1 (6 bases). The V end was cut by 0 bases, the J end by 7 bases, with 11 bases between. This CDR3 region has 15 residues. The germline CDR1 and CDR2 sequences are SGHDT and YYEEEE. CDR3 region: CASSLGGGRNSPLHF. For the CDR3, the DNA is TGTGCCAGCAGCTTGGGCGGGGGCAGGAATTCACCCCTCCACTTT.

This sequence joins TRBV5-4 and TRBJ2-4; 7 nucleotides align to TRBD1. Trimming removed 4 bases from V and 3 bases from J; junction bases left unmatched: 7. Germline V gene sequence: CDR1 SGHNT, CDR2 YYREEE (reference sequence). CDR3 length: 15 residues. The CDR3 is CASSNPGTDKNIQYF. As DNA, the CDR3 is TGTGCCAGCAGCAACCCCGGGACAGACAAAAACATTCAGTACTTC.

The chain joins TRBV5-1 to TRBJ2-7; 8 nucleotides line up with TRBD1. The germline V gene has CDR1 SGHRS and CDR2 YFSETQ. The CDR3 totals 15 residues. Losses at the gene ends were 3 bases for V and 3 bases for J; bases not matched to a gene: 8. In DNA, the CDR3 is TGCGCCAGCAGCTGGACGACAGGGGCCCTCTACGAGCAGTACTTC. It codes for CASSWTTGALYEQYF.

J is TRBJ2-1 and V is TRBV7-6, with 7 bases aligning to TRBD1. CDR1 is SGHVS and CDR2 is FNYEAQ in the germline V gene. The trim removed 2 bases at V and 9 bases at J, leaving 4 bases unmatched. The CDR3 has 13 residues. The CDR3 is CASSLTTGAEQFF. The CDR3 nucleotides are TGTGCCAGCAGCTTAACAACAGGGGCTGAGCAGTTCTTC. Full variable domain (rest looked up from reference TRBV7-6 and TRBJ2-1): GAGVSQSPRYKVTKRGQDVALRCDPISGHVSLYWYRQALGQGPEFLTYFNYEAQQDKSGLPNDRFSAERPEGSISTLTIQRTEQRDSAMYRCASSLTTGAEQFFGPGTRLTVL.

This chain uses TRBV19 with TRBJ2-2; D may be TRBD2 (6 bases). The CDR3 has 15 amino acids. V shed 3 bases and J shed 11 bases, with 19 bases lying between them. CDR1 is LNHDA and CDR2 is SQIVND in the germline V gene (reference sequence). The CDR3 coding sequence is TGTGCCAGTAGTATCGGGGGAGTTGCAGCCAGCGAGCTGTTTTTT. As protein: CASSIGGVAASELFF.

This chain links TRBV6-1 with TRBJ2-7; D may be TRBD1 (5 bases). This CDR3 spans 15 amino acids. The germline gives CDR1 MNHNS, CDR2 SASEGT. With 4 bases removed from V and 0 bases from J, the gap between germline ends came to 13 bases. In DNA, the CDR3 is TGTGCCAGCAGTGTGAACAGGATGAGCTCCTACGAGCAGTACTTC. This encodes CASSVNRMSSYEQYF.

The chain carries TRBV7-2 and TRBJ2-7, with D hard to call. The CDR3 length is 14 residues. V lost 1 base to trimming and J lost 0 bases, with 7 bases between them. Per germline, CDR1 SGHTA and CDR2 FQGNSA. CDR3 amino acids: CASSLGYSSYEQYF. The CDR3 DNA is TGTGCCAGCAGCTTAGGGTATAGCTCCTACGAGCAGTACTTC.

The chain carries TRBV5-1 and TRBJ2-1; D unresolved. This CDR3 spans 14 amino acids. Looked up from germline, CDR1 is SGHRS and CDR2 is YFSETQ. Trimming took off 3 bases at V and 0 bases at J, with 7 bases between the two ends. The CDR3 protein is CASSSGNSYNEQFF. The CDR3, as DNA: TGCGCCAGCAGCTCAGGTAACTCCTACAATGAGCAGTTCTTC.